The 15 T cell receptor beta chains below come from one sample, sequenced in a study of blood T cell repertoires in COVID-19. Profiling relied on immunoSEQ multiplex PCR, and the TCRdb table lists in-frame clones only, not all of them. The profile shows 40,000 to 50,000 clones, about 83% of them singletons. The sequencing input was peripheral blood. These receptors all come from a woman of 80 years or more with acute or convalescent COVID-19.

This CDR3 reads CASSPLGREGYTF. The CDR3 DNA reads as TGTGCCAGCTCACCACTGGGGCGGGAAGGCTACACCTTC. V usage is TRBV18 and J usage is TRBJ1-2, with D possibly TRBD1 on 5 matching bases. This CDR3 spans 13 amino acids. V lost 1 base and J lost 8, with 11 bases in between. Germline CDR1 and CDR2: KGHSH and LQKENI.

This clone has just a few counts. The rearrangement links TRBV9 to TRBJ2-2; 7 nucleotides align to TRBD1. The germline V gene has CDR1 SGDLS and CDR2 YYNGEE. This CDR3 comprises 14 residues. With 4 bases clipped from V and 4 bases from J, the junction kept 4 bases outside the gene matches. CDR3 in DNA: TGTGCCAGCAGCTACCGACAGGGCACCGGGGAGCTGTTTTTT. As protein: CASSYRQGTGELFF. Complete variable domain (other parts from reference TRBV9 and TRBJ2-2): DSGVTQTPKHLITATGQRVTLRCSPRSGDLSVYWYQQSLDQGLQFLIQYYNGEERAKGNILERFSAQQFPDLHSELNLSSLELGDSALYFCASSYRQGTGELFFGEGSRLTVL.

The chain has TRBV10-3 and TRBJ2-7; 10 bases align to TRBD2. The CDR3 totals 14 residues. The germline V gene encodes CDR1 ENHRY and CDR2 SYGVKD. The V and J ends lost 2 bases and 2 bases, in that order; junction bases with no gene match: 0. Here the CDR3 DNA reads TGTGCCATCAGTGAGACTAGCGGGACCTACGAGCAGTACTTC. This codes for CAISETSGTYEQYF.

The chain is built from TRBV10-3 and TRBJ1-2; 11 bases agree with TRBD1. The CDR3 has 13 amino acids. Per the germline V gene, CDR1 is ENHRY and CDR2 is SYGVKD. V was pared by 6 bases and J by 5 bases, with 2 bases of the junction left unmatched. The CDR3 DNA is TGTGCCATCAGGTGGGACAGGGGGTATGGCTACACCTTC. Translation gives CAIRWDRGYGYTF.

The rearrangement joins TRBV14 to TRBJ1-4; D might be TRBD1 (6 bases). V lost 7 bases to trimming and J lost 7 bases, with 25 bases between them. Per the germline V gene, CDR1 is SGHDN and CDR2 is FVKESK. This CDR3 is built from 17 residues. DNA for the CDR3: TGTGCCAGCACGGACAGACCCAATGGGTTGATAGCTGAAAAACTGTTTTTT. Residues: CASTDRPNGLIAEKLFF. Full variable domain (missing parts from reference TRBV14 and TRBJ1-4): EAGVTQFPSHSVIEKGQTVTLRCDPISGHDNLYWYRRVMGKEIKFLLHFVKESKQDESGMPNNRFLAERTGGTYSTLKVQPAELEDSGVYFCASTDRPNGLIAEKLFFGSGTQLSVL.

The genes are TRBV19 and TRBJ1-2, with D perhaps TRBD1 (5 bases). The ends were cut back, 9 bases at V and 4 bases at J, with 12 bases in the middle. CDR1 LNHDA and CDR2 SQIVND come from the germline V gene (reference sequence). The CDR3 spans 12 residues. CDR3: CARTDSLYGYTF. In DNA, the CDR3 is TGTGCCAGAACAGACAGCCTCTATGGCTACACCTTC.

The sample holds one count of this clone. The V gene is TRBV29-1, the J gene TRBJ2-3; 7 nucleotides align to TRBD2. The V gene's germline CDR1 is SQVTM and CDR2 ANQGSEA. The CDR3 has 14 residues. Unmatched junction bases numbered 8, after V lost 8 bases and J lost 0 bases. Here the CDR3 DNA reads TGCAGCTCCTCTCCCGGGGGGAGCACAGATACGCAGTATTTT. Amino acid sequence: CSSSPGGSTDTQYF.

The chain carries TRBV9 and TRBJ2-3; 9 nucleotides line up with TRBD2. Looked up from germline, CDR1 is SGDLS and CDR2 is YYNGEE. V gave up 1 base and J gave up 5 bases; unmatched junction bases: 8. This CDR3 has 16 amino acids. The CDR3 DNA sequence: TGTGCCAGCAGCGTACCCGCCGGCGGGGGGGAAGATACGCAGTATTTT. Translated, it gives CASSVPAGGGEDTQYF. Combining the CDR3 with reference TRBV9 and TRBJ2-3 gives the whole variable domain DSGVTQTPKHLITATGQRVTLRCSPRSGDLSVYWYQQSLDQGLQFLIQYYNGEERAKGNILERFSAQQFPDLHSELNLSSLELGDSALYFCASSVPAGGGEDTQYFGPGTRLTVL.

J is TRBJ1-5 and V is TRBV6-1; D is possibly TRBD1 (6 bases). CDR3 length: 15 amino acids. CDR1 MNHNS and CDR2 SASEGT come from the germline V gene. Trimming stripped 3 bases from V and 4 bases from J, with 13 bases between. The CDR3 protein is CASSDLRGENQPQHF. CDR3 sequence (DNA): TGTGCCAGCAGTGATCTCAGGGGCGAGAATCAGCCCCAGCATTTT.

This chain joins TRBV11-2 and TRBJ1-2; D is undetermined. This CDR3 comprises 16 residues. CDR1 and CDR2 from the germline V gene are SGHAT and FQNNGV. V was clipped by 5 bases and J by 8 bases, with 24 bases between them. The CDR3 loop reads CASSQNPGRNSRGYTF. CDR3 bases: TGTGCCAGCAGCCAAAACCCGGGGAGAAACTCCCGAGGCTACACCTTC.

This chain links TRBV24-1 with TRBJ1-2, with 10 bases aligning to TRBD1. The CDR3 length is 12 residues. Germline CDR1 reads KGHDR; CDR2 reads SFDVKD. After removal of 9 bases from V and 8 bases from J, the junction contained 5 bases not matched to a gene. The CDR3 sequence is CATRDRGGGYTF. The CDR3 coding sequence is TGTGCCACCCGGGACAGGGGAGGGGGCTACACCTTC.

The chain combines TRBV30 with TRBJ2-7; D remains ambiguous. V lost 1 base, J lost 7 bases, and 14 bases lay in between. Looked up from germline, CDR1 is GTSNPN and CDR2 is SVGIG (reference sequence). There are 13 residues in the CDR3. The CDR3 coding sequence is TGTGCCTGGAGTGCTATGAACCCGTGGGAGCAGTACTTC. Its protein is CAWSAMNPWEQYF.

The CDR3 sequence: CASSSGAFYGYTF. CDR3 bases: TGTGCCAGCAGTTCTGGGGCCTTCTATGGCTACACCTTC. V gene TRBV12-3 or TRBV12-4 combines with J gene TRBJ1-2; D is perhaps TRBD1 (5 bases). CDR3 length equals 13 residues. The V gene lost 4 bases and the J gene lost 4 bases, with 10 bases spanning the gap.

This clone has only a few counts. This chain joins TRBV11-2 and TRBJ2-1; 10 nucleotides line up with TRBD1. CDR1 is SGHAT and CDR2 is FQNNGV in the germline V gene. The CDR3 runs 16 residues. The V gene end was trimmed by 4 bases and the J gene end by 2 bases; junction bases not matched to a gene: 5. CDR3 residues: CASSSRTGGAYNEQFF. As DNA, the CDR3 is TGTGCCAGCAGCTCCCGGACAGGGGGAGCCTACAATGAGCAGTTCTTC.

The genes are TRBV6-2 or TRBV6-3 and TRBJ1-5; 9 bases align to TRBD1. Germline loops: CDR1 MNHEY, CDR2 SVGEGT. The V and J ends lost 2 bases and 5 bases, in that order; junction bases with no gene match: 4. This CDR3 has 15 amino acids. In nucleotides, the CDR3 is TGTGCCAGCAGTTACCCCGGGACAGGGTATCAGCCCCAGCATTTT. Its protein product is CASSYPGTGYQPQHF.